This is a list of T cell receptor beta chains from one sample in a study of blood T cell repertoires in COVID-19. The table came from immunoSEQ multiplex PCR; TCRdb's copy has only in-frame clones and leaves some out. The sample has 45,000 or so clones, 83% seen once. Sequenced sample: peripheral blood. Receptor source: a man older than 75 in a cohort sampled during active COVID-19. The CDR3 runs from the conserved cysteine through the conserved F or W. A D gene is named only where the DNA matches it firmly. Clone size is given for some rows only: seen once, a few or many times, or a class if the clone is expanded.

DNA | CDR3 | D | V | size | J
TGTGCCAGCAGCCCCAGGGTTCGGTCAGCGTTTAGTCCCCAGACCCAGTACTTC | CASSPRVRSAFSPQTQYF | . | TRBV5-6 | . | TRBJ2-5
TGTGCCAGTAGTATACTAGCGGGAGGGCCCTACGAGCAGTACTTC | CASSILAGGPYEQYF | TRBD2 | TRBV19 | . | TRBJ2-7
TGTGCCAGCAGTTACTTAGGACAGGGGGAGACCCAGTACTTC | CASSYLGQGETQYF | TRBD1 | TRBV6-2/TRBV6-3 | few | TRBJ2-5
TGTGCCAGCAGCTTAGAGACAGGGCGACGAGAGACCCAGTACTTC | CASSLETGRRETQYF | TRBD1 | TRBV7-9 | . | TRBJ2-5
TGTGCCAGCAGTGAAGTCGGGGATTTTTCACCCCTCCACTTT | CASSEVGDFSPLHF | . | TRBV2 | . | TRBJ1-6
TGTGCCAGCAGGGCCGAGCGGGGAAGCACAGATACGCAGTATTTT | CASRAERGSTDTQYF | TRBD2 | TRBV6-6 | . | TRBJ2-3
TGCGCCAGCAGCCGGGGGACAGGTAATCAAGAGACCCAGTACTTC | CASSRGTGNQETQYF | TRBD1 | TRBV5-1 | . | TRBJ2-5
TGTGCCACCAGCAGACCAGACACCCCCCGGGGGAATCAGCCCCAGCATTTT | CATSRPDTPRGNQPQHF | . | TRBV15 | . | TRBJ1-5
TGTGCCAGCATTTCCGGACAGAGCTACAATGAGCAGTTCTTC | CASISGQSYNEQFF | . | TRBV28 | . | TRBJ2-1
TGCAGCGTTGGGACCGGGACACTTAACACCGGGGAGCTGTTTTTT | CSVGTGTLNTGELFF | . | TRBV29-1 | few | TRBJ2-2
TGTGCCAGCAGCCCGCCGACAGTCTCCTACGAGCAGTACTTC | CASSPPTVSYEQYF | . | TRBV7-8 | . | TRBJ2-7
TGTGCCAGCAGCTTAAAGGGGACTGGAAATAGCAATCAGCCCCAGCATTTT | CASSLKGTGNSNQPQHF | . | TRBV11-3 | few | TRBJ1-5
TGTGCCACCAGTGAACAGCCCTACTCCTATAATTCACCCCTCCACTTT | CATSEQPYSYNSPLHF | . | TRBV24-1 | . | TRBJ1-6
TGTGCCAGCAGCTTAACAGGGGTCTACGAGCAGTACTTC | CASSLTGVYEQYF | TRBD1 | TRBV5-8 | . | TRBJ2-7
TGTGCCAGCAGTTACATCAGAACCGGGGAGCTGTTTTTT | CASSYIRTGELFF | . | TRBV6-9 | . | TRBJ2-2
TGTGCCAGCAGCCAAGACGACAGGGGGCCTGAGCAGTTCTTC | CASSQDDRGPEQFF | TRBD1 | TRBV3-1/TRBV3-2 | . | TRBJ2-1
TGTGCCAGCAGCTTAGCGTCAGGGCGACGCTACGAGCAGTACTTC | CASSLASGRRYEQYF | . | TRBV7-2 | . | TRBJ2-7
TGTGCCAGCTCACCGACAGCGTATGGCTACACCTTC | CASSPTAYGYTF | . | TRBV18 | . | TRBJ1-2
TGTGCCAGCAGCGGTCAGCGGGGGGGGAATCAAGAGACCCAGTACTTC | CASSGQRGGNQETQYF | TRBD2 | TRBV9 | . | TRBJ2-5
TGTGCCATCCAGGGCCGGGCGGGGTCTAATACCTACGAGCAGTACTTC | CAIQGRAGSNTYEQYF | . | TRBV10-3 | . | TRBJ2-7
TGTGCCAGTAGTCCTCTACAGGGTTGGAATTCACCCCTCCACTTT | CASSPLQGWNSPLHF | . | TRBV19 | medium-sized | TRBJ1-6
TGTGCCAGCAGCACACAGGGGTTCGCTGAAGCTTTCTTT | CASSTQGFAEAFF | TRBD1 | TRBV12-3/TRBV12-4 | . | TRBJ1-1
TGTGCCAGCAGTTATCCTTCGGGCAATCAGCCCCAGCATTTT | CASSYPSGNQPQHF | . | TRBV28 | . | TRBJ1-5
TGTGCCAGCAGTTACAAAGCTAGCGGGATAGACTACGAGCAGTACTTC | CASSYKASGIDYEQYF | TRBD2 | TRBV6-2/TRBV6-3 | . | TRBJ2-7
TGCAGCGTTGAGGGGACTAGCGGGTCTATCTCCTACAATGAGCAGTTCTTC | CSVEGTSGSISYNEQFF | TRBD2 | TRBV29-1 | . | TRBJ2-1
TGTGCCACCAGTCCAACCGGACAGGCGAGCACAGATACGCAGTATTTT | CATSPTGQASTDTQYF | TRBD1 | TRBV24-1 | . | TRBJ2-3
TGTGCCAGTAGTACGAGGGGACAGGGACCGACCTACGAGCAGTACTTC | CASSTRGQGPTYEQYF | TRBD1 | TRBV19 | . | TRBJ2-7
TGTGCCAGCAGGCAGGGGGCGCGTAACGAGCAGTACTTC | CASRQGARNEQYF | TRBD1 | TRBV27 | . | TRBJ2-7
TGCGCCAGCAGCCAAGATGGTCAGAGCACAGATACGCAGTATTTT | CASSQDGQSTDTQYF | . | TRBV4-3 | once | TRBJ2-3
TGTGCCAGTAGTACGGACAGGGGGAGAGGAAAACTGTTTTTT | CASSTDRGRGKLFF | TRBD1 | TRBV19 | . | TRBJ1-4
TGTGCCAGCAGTTCACGGGACAGGGGTAGAAACACCATATATTTT | CASSSRDRGRNTIYF | TRBD1 | TRBV3-1/TRBV3-2 | . | TRBJ1-3
TGTGCCAGCAGTTACGGGCAGCTCTCCTACAATGAGCAGTTCTTC | CASSYGQLSYNEQFF | . | TRBV6-5 | . | TRBJ2-1
TGTGCCAGCAGTTTAGACCCGGCTCGGGGCACTGAAGCTTTCTTT | CASSLDPARGTEAFF | . | TRBV28 | . | TRBJ1-1
TGTGCCAGTACCGTGGGGGCAGGGGTTAACACCGGGGAGCTGTTTTTT | CASTVGAGVNTGELFF | . | TRBV19 | . | TRBJ2-2
TGTGCCAGCAGATCCTCCACCGGGGAGCTGTTTTTT | CASRSSTGELFF | . | TRBV6-5 | . | TRBJ2-2
TGCGCCAGCAGCCCGGGACTCAGGGACTACAACAATGAGCAGTTCTTC | CASSPGLRDYNNEQFF | TRBD2 | TRBV5-1 | few | TRBJ2-1
TGTGCCAGCAGCCCAAGCACTGCAGGGGGGTCCTACGAGCAGTACTTC | CASSPSTAGGSYEQYF | . | TRBV11-1 | once | TRBJ2-7
TGTGCCAGCAGCTTAGGGGAGCGGGAACCCTCCTACGAGCAGTACTTC | CASSLGEREPSYEQYF | TRBD2 | TRBV11-3 | . | TRBJ2-7
TGTGCCAGCTCATCCTACAGGGGCGGCACTGAAGCTTTCTTT | CASSSYRGGTEAFF | TRBD1 | TRBV18 | . | TRBJ1-1
TGTGCCAGCGGTCCCCGACAGGGGACCTACGAGCAGTACTTC | CASGPRQGTYEQYF | TRBD1 | TRBV6-5 | once | TRBJ2-7
TGTGCCAGCAGCCAAAGGGGGGGTGAAAAACTGTTTTTT | CASSQRGGEKLFF | . | TRBV3-1/TRBV3-2 | . | TRBJ1-4
TGTGCCAGCAGCTTCCGGGACAGCGATTATGGGCAGTACTTC | CASSFRDSDYGQYF | TRBD1 | TRBV2 | . | TRBJ2-7
TGCGCCAGCAGCTTAAGCCTAGCGGGAGGAGAGACCCAGTACTTC | CASSLSLAGGETQYF | TRBD2 | TRBV5-1 | . | TRBJ2-5
TGCGCCAGCAGCTTACAGGGCCCTGGCACAGATACGCAGTATTTT | CASSLQGPGTDTQYF | . | TRBV5-1 | . | TRBJ2-3
TGTGCCAGCTCACCGGGACAGGGAGGGTCCTACGAGCAGTACTTC | CASSPGQGGSYEQYF | TRBD1 | TRBV18 | . | TRBJ2-7
TGTGCCAGTAATAAGCTACAGGGCCGGACTGAAGCTTTCTTT | CASNKLQGRTEAFF | . | TRBV19 | . | TRBJ1-1
TGTGCCAGCAGCTCCCAGGGGGCCCATGGCTACACCTTC | CASSSQGAHGYTF | TRBD1 | TRBV7-2 | . | TRBJ1-2
TGTGCCAGCAGCTCACGTTCTGGTCTGGGCCCCTACGAGCAGTACTTC | CASSSRSGLGPYEQYF | . | TRBV5-6 | . | TRBJ2-7